Each of the 15 T cell receptor beta chains below was sequenced from the same sample in a study of cytomegalovirus exposure and HLA in healthy donors. Primers included in the PCR were 60 Vbeta and 13 Jbeta primers. Clones were sequenced by immunoSEQ multiplex PCR, and TCRdb holds only the in-frame ones, with some missing. Of 150,000 to 200,000 clones in the sample, about 13% are singletons; the top ten hold 7.8%. The sequenced material came from PBMCs. Receptors originate from a man aged 50 or older in good health and CMV-seropositive.

Only a few counts were recorded for this clone. The chain joins TRBV27 to TRBJ1-2; TRBD1 agrees at 8 bases. Per germline, CDR1 MNHEY and CDR2 SMNVEV (reference sequence). V lost 2 bases, J lost 4 bases, and 6 bases stayed unmatched. This CDR3 has 15 amino acids. The chain's CDR3 is CASSLQGTGLYGYTF. The DNA of the CDR3 is TGTGCCAGCAGTTTACAGGGGACAGGCCTCTATGGCTACACCTTC.

This clone was found a few times. This chain's CDR3 is CASRGPGTGTYEQYF. CDR3 sequence (DNA): TGTGCCAGCAGGGGACCGGGGACAGGGACATACGAGCAGTACTTC. J is TRBJ2-7 and V is TRBV2; 9 nucleotides align to TRBD1. With 6 bases clipped from V and 4 bases from J, the junction kept 10 bases outside the gene matches. Germline V gene data show CDR1 as SNHLY and CDR2 as FYNNEI. The CDR3 spans 15 residues.

V gene TRBV9 combines with J gene TRBJ2-5, with TRBD2 matching over 8 bases. This CDR3 is 15 amino acids long. J gave up 1 base and V 2 bases, and 4 bases lay outside the gene matches. Germline CDR1 reads SGDLS; CDR2 reads YYNGEE. Written as DNA, the CDR3 is TGTGCCAGCAGCGTGGCGGGGGGTCTCCAAGAGACCCAGTACTTC. This codes for CASSVAGGLQETQYF.

The rearrangement joins TRBV10-3 to TRBJ2-7; 7 nucleotides match TRBD1. The V segment lost 8 bases and the J segment 0 bases; nucleotides outside the gene matches: 7. The V gene's germline CDR1 is ENHRY and CDR2 SYGVKD. CDR3 length equals 14 residues. The CDR3, as DNA: TGTGCCATCGGGGCGACAGGGACCTCCTACGAGCAGTACTTC. Protein product: CAIGATGTSYEQYF.

This clone has a handful of counts. V and J are TRBV13 and TRBJ1-2, with a possible D match to TRBD1 (6 bases). Germline CDR1 is PRHDT and CDR2 is FYEKMQ (reference sequence). This CDR3 is 13 amino acids long. V was clipped by 4 bases and J by 3 bases, with 9 bases between them. The CDR3 region has the DNA TGTGCCAGCAGCTCAGAGGGGGACTATGGCTACACCTTC. Translated, it gives CASSSEGDYGYTF.

This chain's CDR3 is CASSLRTSGRVDTQYF. The DNA of the CDR3 is TGCGCCAGCAGCCTTAGGACTAGCGGGAGAGTAGATACGCAGTATTTT. The rearrangement joins TRBV5-1 to TRBJ2-3; TRBD2 agrees at 13 bases. J was trimmed by 5 bases and V by 4 bases; bases with no gene match: 7. Germline V gene sequence: CDR1 SGHRS, CDR2 YFSETQ. CDR3 length: 16 amino acids.

The chain is built from TRBV7-9 and TRBJ1-2, with 9 bases aligning to TRBD1. The germline V gene has CDR1 SEHNR and CDR2 FQNEAQ (reference sequence). The CDR3 spans 14 residues. The ends lost 5 bases at V and 3 bases at J; junction bases unmatched: 4. CDR3 loop: CASSTRDRDYGYTF. The CDR3 DNA reads as TGTGCCAGCAGCACCCGGGACAGGGACTATGGCTACACCTTC.

The V and J genes are TRBV19 and TRBJ1-6; 7 bases match TRBD1. CDR3 length: 15 amino acids. J gave up 9 bases and V 2 bases, and 7 bases lay outside the gene matches. Germline V gene sequence: CDR1 LNHDA, CDR2 SQIVND (reference sequence). The CDR3 DNA is TGTGCCAGTAGTATAACGACAGGGTATGGTTCACCCCTCCACTTT. Its translation: CASSITTGYGSPLHF.

V and J are TRBV28 and TRBJ1-5, with 9 bases matching TRBD1. The CDR3 has 18 residues. Germline trimming cut 6 bases from V and 0 bases from J; bases unmatched to any gene: 12. CDR1 and CDR2 from the germline V gene are MDHEN and SYDVKM. The CDR3, as DNA: TGTGCCAGCAGCAGCATTTGGGACAGGGAGGATAGCAATCAGCCCCAGCATTTT. Encoded protein: CASSSIWDREDSNQPQHF.

The rearrangement joins TRBV6-5 to TRBJ2-2; D possibly corresponds to TRBD1 (5 bases). The CDR3 is made up of 15 amino acids. The V and J ends lost 5 bases and 2 bases respectively, with 12 bases between them. Looked up from germline, CDR1 is MNHEY and CDR2 is SVGAGI. In DNA, the CDR3 is TGTGCCAGCAGTCTTGACAGCTTTAACACCGGGGAGCTGTTTTTT. Its protein is CASSLDSFNTGELFF.

This clone showed up just a few times. V and J are TRBV6-5 and TRBJ2-3; 7 nucleotides line up with TRBD2. Germline V gives CDR1 MNHEY, CDR2 SVGAGI. With 6 bases clipped from V and 5 bases from J, the junction kept 11 bases outside the gene matches. The CDR3 consists of 15 residues. Written as DNA, the CDR3 is TGTGCCAGCAGCCCGGGACTAACCGGTGTAGATACGCAGTATTTT. Residues: CASSPGLTGVDTQYF.

This clone has only a few counts. DNA of the CDR3: TGCGCCAGCAGCTTGGTTCGGGGATCGGATTATGGCTACACCTTC. Translation: CASSLVRGSDYGYTF. V usage is TRBV5-1 and J usage is TRBJ1-2, with unresolved D. Germline lookup yields CDR1 SGHRS and CDR2 YFSETQ. V shed 0 bases and J shed 5 bases, with 14 bases lying between them. The CDR3 has 15 residues.

The chain is built from TRBV4-3 and TRBJ2-5; 11 bases are a match to TRBD2. Per germline, CDR1 LGHNA and CDR2 YSLEER. This CDR3 region has 17 residues. Losses at the gene ends were 0 bases for V and 1 base for J; bases not matched to a gene: 4. In nucleotides, the CDR3 is TGCGCCAGCAGCCAAGACGTTGGGACTAGCGGCCAAGAGACCCAGTACTTC. Translating gives CASSQDVGTSGQETQYF.

Only a few counts were recorded for this clone. The V and J genes are TRBV5-6 and TRBJ1-6, with D unresolved. From germline, CDR1 is SGHDT and CDR2 YYEEEE. This CDR3 contains 15 residues. Trimming pared 4 bases from V and 9 bases from J, leaving 17 bases between. The CDR3 nucleotides are TGTGCCAGCAGCCTGTTCCGGGTTCCGGGTTCACCCCTCCACTTT. Its protein is CASSLFRVPGSPLHF. The whole variable domain, filled in from reference TRBV5-6 and TRBJ1-6, reads DAGVTQSPTHLIKTRGQQVTLRCSPKSGHDTVSWYQQALGQGPQFIFQYYEEEERQRGNFPDRFSGHQFPNYSSELNVNALLLGDSALYLCASSLFRVPGSPLHFGNGTRLTVT.

This clone was counted a few times. The rearrangement uses TRBV6-6 and TRBJ1-1; TRBD1 is a possible D gene (5 bases). CDR1 is MNHNY, CDR2 SVGAGI, per germline (reference sequence). The CDR3 is 13 amino acids. As DNA, the CDR3 is TGTGCTAGCCGGAACGGGGGTGAGACTGAAGCTTTCTTT. This sequence encodes CASRNGGETEAFF.